The 22 T cell receptor beta chains listed next were all sequenced from one sample in a study of Ad26.COV2.S vaccination and SARS-CoV-2 variants. The data were produced by immunoSEQ multiplex PCR, yet TCRdb's version contains in-frame clones alone and is incomplete. This table holds about 680,000 clones, roughly 90% found once. Treatment denoted: approximately 18 received Ad26.COV2.S at low or high dose, single or two shots; a few received placebo; per-sample allocation not given. The investigators took samples on day 63 after the first vaccine or placebo injection. Specimen: peripheral blood, collected in a trial of Ad26.COV2.S vaccine versus placebo. These receptors all come from a person between 18 and 65 years old who received the Ad26.COV2.S COVID-19 vaccine or a placebo.

This CDR3 is CASSQRQGVGYGYTF. Here the CDR3 DNA reads TGCGCCAGCAGCCAGAGACAGGGGGTGGGCTATGGCTACACCTTC. The chain combines TRBV4-3 with TRBJ1-2; 9 bases align to TRBD1. V was clipped by 3 bases and J by 4 bases; unmatched bases: 6. This CDR3 is built from 15 residues. Germline CDR1 LGHNA, CDR2 YSLEER.

The table lists this clone with a few counts. The chain carries TRBV7-2 and TRBJ2-3; 11 nucleotides match TRBD2. The junction had 4 bases not matched to a gene; V was cut back by 4 bases and J by 4 bases. The germline V gene encodes CDR1 SGHTA and CDR2 FQGNSA. The CDR3 is 15 residues long. The CDR3 nucleotides read TGTGCCAGCAGCTGGGTACTAGCGGGAGCAGATACGCAGTATTTT. It translates to CASSWVLAGADTQYF.

The chain has TRBV5-1 and TRBJ1-4; 8 positions agree with TRBD1. Germline V gives CDR1 SGHRS, CDR2 YFSETQ. The CDR3 totals 15 residues. Losses at the gene ends were 1 base for V and 5 bases for J; bases not matched to a gene: 4. The CDR3 reads CASSLSGTGNEKLFF. Here the CDR3 DNA reads TGCGCCAGCAGCTTGTCAGGGACAGGAAATGAAAAACTGTTTTTT.

The V gene is TRBV19, the J gene TRBJ2-1; 8 positions match TRBD2. The germline CDR1 and CDR2 sequences are LNHDA and SQIVND (reference sequence). The length of the CDR3 is 14 residues. With V trimmed by 1 base and J by 8 bases, 4 bases remained unmatched. The chain's CDR3 is CASSIAGGPYEQFF. DNA of the CDR3: TGTGCCAGTAGTATAGCGGGAGGGCCCTATGAGCAGTTCTTC.

The chain recombines TRBV6-9 with TRBJ2-7; maybe TRBD2 (5 bases). CDR1 is MNHGY and CDR2 is SVAAGI in the germline V gene. Trimming left V 0 bases short and J 5 bases short, with 20 bases between. CDR3 length: 17 residues. CDR3 protein: CASSYSGWTDGGDEQYF. In nucleotides, the CDR3 is TGTGCCAGCAGTTATTCGGGGTGGACCGATGGAGGAGACGAGCAGTACTTC.

The J gene is TRBJ2-7, the V gene TRBV5-6; TRBD2 matches at 10 bases. Unmatched junction bases numbered 8, after V lost 4 bases and J lost 4 bases. The CDR3 is 15 amino acids. The germline V gene encodes CDR1 SGHDT and CDR2 YYEEEE. The CDR3 DNA sequence: TGTGCCAGCAGCGGCCGGACTAGCGGCCATTACGAGCAGTACTTC. Protein sequence: CASSGRTSGHYEQYF. Supplemented by reference TRBV5-6 and TRBJ2-7, the full variable domain reads DAGVTQSPTHLIKTRGQQVTLRCSPKSGHDTVSWYQQALGQGPQFIFQYYEEEERQRGNFPDRFSGHQFPNYSSELNVNALLLGDSALYLCASSGRTSGHYEQYFGPGTRLTVT.

This chain links TRBV15 with TRBJ2-3, with D tentatively TRBD1 or TRBD2 (5 bases each). Deletions cut 1 base from V and 1 base from J, with 9 bases between. Germline loops: CDR1 LNHNV, CDR2 YYDKDF (reference sequence). The CDR3 loop spans 15 amino acids. CDR3 nucleotide sequence: TGTGCCACCAGCAGAGTCCAGGGAGGCACAGATACGCAGTATTTT. Its protein is CATSRVQGGTDTQYF.

The chain links TRBV21-1 to TRBJ2-2. TRBV21-1 is annotated as a pseudogene. CDR3 length: 10 residues. CDR3 DNA: TGTGCCAACCTCCCCGGGGAGCTGTTTTTT. Protein sequence: CANLPGELFF.

DNA of the CDR3: TGTGCCAGCAGCCAAGAAGCAACTAATGAAAAACTGTTTTTT. This encodes CASSQEATNEKLFF. The chain joins TRBV7-9 to TRBJ1-4, with D hard to call. Germline-derived CDR1 and CDR2 are SEHNR and FQNEAQ (reference sequence). Trimming removed 5 bases at V and 0 bases at J, with 7 bases between. This CDR3 comprises 14 residues. Together with reference TRBV7-9 and TRBJ1-4, the CDR3 gives the full variable domain: DTGVSQNPRHKITKRGQNVTFRCDPISEHNRLYWYRQTLGQGPEFLTYFQNEAQLEKSRLLSDRFSAERPKGSFSTLEIQRTEQGDSAMYLCASSQEATNEKLFFGSGTQLSVL.

The V call is TRBV15, the J call TRBJ1-3; D gene ambiguous. The CDR3 consists of 16 residues. The V end was cut by 2 bases, the J end by 2 bases, with 13 bases between. Germline CDR1 LNHNV, CDR2 YYDKDF (reference sequence). This chain's CDR3 is CATSRKREGTGNTIYF. In DNA form, the CDR3 reads TGTGCCACCAGCAGAAAAAGGGAAGGGACTGGAAACACCATATATTTT.

In its sample, this clone was seen a few times. The V and J genes are TRBV5-4 and TRBJ2-1; D is unclear. V was clipped by 0 bases and J by 4 bases, with 11 bases between them. The CDR3 consists of 15 residues. Germline V CDR1 and CDR2: SGHNT, YYREEE (reference sequence). CDR3: CASSLVPKVYNEQFF. The CDR3 coding sequence is TGTGCCAGCAGCTTGGTTCCAAAGGTTTACAATGAGCAGTTCTTC.

V is TRBV11-1 and J is TRBJ2-1; D uncertain. CDR1 is SGHAT and CDR2 is FQDESV in the germline V gene (reference sequence). The CDR3 contains 13 residues. The V gene lost 5 bases and the J gene lost 2 bases, with 7 bases spanning the gap. The CDR3 reads CASSVGTYNEQFF. The CDR3, as DNA: TGTGCCAGCAGCGTAGGCACCTACAATGAGCAGTTCTTC. Looking up the rest from reference TRBV11-1 and TRBJ2-1 gives the full variable domain: EAEVAQSPRYKITEKSQAVAFWCDPISGHATLYWYRQILGQGPELLVQFQDESVVDDSQLPKDRFSAERLKGVDSTLKIQPAELGDSAMYLCASSVGTYNEQFFGPGTRLTVL.

The chain combines TRBV13 with TRBJ2-7; no firm D call. Germline CDR1 reads PRHDT; CDR2 reads FYEKMQ (reference sequence). V was clipped by 1 base and J by 9 bases, with 19 bases between them. The CDR3 has 15 amino acids. As DNA, the CDR3 is TGTGCCAGCAGCTTAGCTCGACTGAGGAGAATAGGGCAGTACTTC. Protein product: CASSLARLRRIGQYF.

The rearrangement joins TRBV6-6 to TRBJ2-7; a weak D match, TRBD2 (5 bases). CDR1 MNHNY and CDR2 SVGAGI come from the germline V gene (reference sequence). This CDR3 region has 11 residues. V was pared by 8 bases and J by 3 bases, with 8 bases between. For the CDR3, the DNA is TGTGCCAGCCGGGGAGACTACGAGCAGTACTTC. It translates to CASRGDYEQYF.

J is TRBJ2-5 and V is TRBV7-3; 9 nucleotides line up with TRBD2. V was clipped by 5 bases and J by 4 bases; unmatched bases: 2. This CDR3 spans 13 amino acids. Germline lookup yields CDR1 SGHTA and CDR2 FQGTGA. This CDR3 reads CASSQGLAETQYF. The CDR3, as DNA: TGTGCCAGCAGCCAGGGACTAGCAGAGACCCAGTACTTC.

J is TRBJ1-2 and V is TRBV27, with TRBD1 identical over 7 bases. Germline CDR1 and CDR2: MNHEY and SMNVEV (reference sequence). The CDR3 is 13 residues long. V lost 5 bases, J lost 4 bases, and 4 bases stayed unmatched. The DNA of the CDR3 is TGTGCCAGCAGTCCGACAGGGCTCTATGGCTACACCTTC. It codes for CASSPTGLYGYTF.

The CDR3 DNA follows: TGTGCCAGCAGCTGGATAGGTGACAATGAGCAGTTCTTC. It specifies CASSWIGDNEQFF. The chain employs TRBV7-2 and TRBJ2-1; no reliable D call. Germline V gene lookup returns CDR1 SGHTA and CDR2 FQGNSA. V lost 4 bases, J lost 5 bases, and 9 bases lay in between. CDR3 length: 13 amino acids.

This clone was seen a handful of times. V gene TRBV5-1 combines with J gene TRBJ2-2; perhaps TRBD2 as D (6 bases). Looked up from germline, CDR1 is SGHRS and CDR2 is YFSETQ. Deletions cut 6 bases from V and 3 bases from J, with 18 bases between. This CDR3 contains 16 residues. CDR3 region: CASKPPGSSYTGELFF. The CDR3 coding sequence is TGCGCCAGCAAACCCCCCGGGAGCTCTTACACCGGGGAGCTGTTTTTT.

For this clone: This sample includes further DNA sequences coding for the same CDR3. J is TRBJ1-5 and V is TRBV19; 8 bases align to TRBD1. The CDR3 runs 15 residues. Germline V gene sequence: CDR1 LNHDA, CDR2 SQIVND (reference sequence). After removal of 4 bases from V and 1 base from J, the junction contained 3 bases not matched to a gene. CDR3 in DNA: TGTGCCAGTAGTAGTCGGACAGGGAGCAATCAGCCCCAGCATTTT. As protein: CASSSRTGSNQPQHF.

Comments on this clone: The sample carries other DNA sequences with the same CDR3. The CDR3 DNA follows: TGTGCCAGCAGTTCCTCTTACGAGCAGTACTTC. Protein sequence: CASSSSYEQYF. This chain joins TRBV27 and TRBJ2-7; D remains ambiguous. The CDR3 runs to 11 residues. The germline V gene has CDR1 MNHEY and CDR2 SMNVEV (reference sequence). The V end was cut by 4 bases, the J end by 4 bases, with 5 bases between.

DNA for the CDR3: TGTGCCAGCAGCCGTCGGGACCGGACGAATTCACCCCTCCACTTT. Translating gives CASSRRDRTNSPLHF. The chain is built from TRBV7-9 and TRBJ1-6; maybe TRBD1 (5 bases). The germline V gene encodes CDR1 SEHNR and CDR2 FQNEAQ (reference sequence). CDR3 length: 15 residues. Trimming took 5 bases from V and 7 from J, leaving 15 bases between them.

The chain joins TRBV27 to TRBJ2-1; TRBD2 matches 13 bases. J was trimmed by 15 bases and V by 4 bases; bases with no gene match: 9. Germline lookup yields CDR1 MNHEY and CDR2 SMNVEV (reference sequence). The CDR3 extends over 14 amino acids. The DNA of the CDR3 is TGTGCCAGCAGTTCTTGGACTAGCGGGAGCATGCCGTTCTTC. The encoded protein is CASSSWTSGSMPFF.